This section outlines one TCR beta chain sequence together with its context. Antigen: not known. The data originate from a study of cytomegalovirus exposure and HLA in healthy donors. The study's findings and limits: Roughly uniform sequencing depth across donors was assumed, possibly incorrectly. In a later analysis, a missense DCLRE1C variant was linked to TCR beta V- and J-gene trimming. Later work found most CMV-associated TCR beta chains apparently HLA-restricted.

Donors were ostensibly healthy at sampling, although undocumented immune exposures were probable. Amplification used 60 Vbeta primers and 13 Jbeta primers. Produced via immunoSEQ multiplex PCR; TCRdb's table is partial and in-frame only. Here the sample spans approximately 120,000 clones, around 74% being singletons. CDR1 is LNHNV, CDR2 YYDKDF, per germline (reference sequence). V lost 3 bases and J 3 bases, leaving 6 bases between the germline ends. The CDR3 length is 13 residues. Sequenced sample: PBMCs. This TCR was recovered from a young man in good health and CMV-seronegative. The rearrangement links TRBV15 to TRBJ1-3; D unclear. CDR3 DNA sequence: TGTGCCACCAGCAGGGTAGTTGGAAACACCATATATTTT. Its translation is CATSRVVGNTIYF.